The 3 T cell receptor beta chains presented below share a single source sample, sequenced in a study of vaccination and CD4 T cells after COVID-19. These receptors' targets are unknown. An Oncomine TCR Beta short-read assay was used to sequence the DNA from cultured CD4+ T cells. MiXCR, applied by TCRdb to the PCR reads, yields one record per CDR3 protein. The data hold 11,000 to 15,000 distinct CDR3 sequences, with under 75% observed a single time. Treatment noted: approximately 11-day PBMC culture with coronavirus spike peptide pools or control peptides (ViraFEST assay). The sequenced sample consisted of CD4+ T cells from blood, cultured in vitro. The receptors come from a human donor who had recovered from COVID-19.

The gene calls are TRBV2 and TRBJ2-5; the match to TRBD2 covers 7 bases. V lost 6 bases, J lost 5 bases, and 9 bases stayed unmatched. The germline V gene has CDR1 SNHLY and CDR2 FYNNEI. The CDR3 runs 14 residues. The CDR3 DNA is TGTGCCAGCAGGGAGGTAGCGGGCATGGAGACCCAGTACTTC. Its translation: CASREVAGMETQYF.

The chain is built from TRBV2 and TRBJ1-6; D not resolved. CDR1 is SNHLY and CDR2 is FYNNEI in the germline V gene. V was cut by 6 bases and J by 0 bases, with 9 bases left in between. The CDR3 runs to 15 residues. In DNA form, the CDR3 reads TGTGCCAGCAGACAAGGGAGCTCCTATAATTCACCCCTCCACTTT. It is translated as CASRQGSSYNSPLHF. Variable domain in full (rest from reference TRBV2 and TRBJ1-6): EPEVTQTPSHQVTQMGQEVILRCVPISNHLYFYWYRQILGQKVEFLVSFYNNEISEKSEIFDDQFSVERPDGSNFTLKIRSTKLEDSAMYFCASRQGSSYNSPLHFGNGTRLTVT.

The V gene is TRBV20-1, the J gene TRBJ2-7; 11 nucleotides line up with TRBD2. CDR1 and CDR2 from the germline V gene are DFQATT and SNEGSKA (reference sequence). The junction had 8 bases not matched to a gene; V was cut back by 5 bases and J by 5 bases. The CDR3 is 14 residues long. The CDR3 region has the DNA TGCAGTGCTCCTACTAGCGGGAGTAACGACGAGCAGTACTTC. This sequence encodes CSAPTSGSNDEQYF.